This TCR beta chain was sequenced in a study of T cells in Graves' hyperthyroidism and ophthalmopathy. Germline loops: CDR1 MDHEN, CDR2 SYDVKM. With 5 bases clipped from V and 7 bases from J, the junction kept 18 bases outside the gene matches. This CDR3 is 18 amino acids long. Amplification of TCR beta CDR3 regions used RNA as the template. Primed by the HTBI set, a first-round RT-PCR was run on the TCR CDR3. A single record per CDR3 protein comes from TCRdb applying MiXCR to the multiplex PCR reads. The sample contains about 370,000 distinct CDR3 sequences, 12% to 15% of which appear only once. The chain employs TRBV28 and TRBJ2-1; the match to TRBD1 covers 9 bases. Sequenced material: blood. This clonotype was obtained from a woman in her sixties with Graves' ophthalmopathy. The CDR3: CASSPSTPGQGFGNEQFF. The DNA of the CDR3 is TGTGCCAGCAGTCCCTCAACTCCGGGACAGGGATTTGGGAATGAGCAGTTCTTC.